Below, 22 T cell receptor beta chains from the same sample are listed, as sequenced in a study of blood T cell repertoires in COVID-19. Clones were read by immunoSEQ multiplex PCR, and TCRdb kept only the in-frame ones, dropping some. The sample consists of over 100,000 clones, 84% of them appearing once. Sequences were obtained from peripheral blood. These TCRs come from a woman in her fifties or sixties with acute or convalescent COVID-19.

The J gene is TRBJ2-1, the V gene TRBV9; TRBD2 agrees at 11 bases. Unmatched junction bases numbered 6, after V lost 4 bases and J lost 9 bases. CDR1 SGDLS and CDR2 YYNGEE come from the germline V gene. CDR3 length: 14 residues. CDR3 residues: CASSRSGGAGEQFF. The CDR3 DNA reads TGTGCCAGCAGCCGTAGCGGGGGGGCCGGTGAGCAGTTCTTC.

The chain employs TRBV5-1 and TRBJ2-7; D is unresolved. CDR3 length: 12 residues. V lost 1 base and J lost 5, with 7 bases in between. Germline values: CDR1 SGHRS, CDR2 YFSETQ. CDR3 DNA sequence: TGCGCCAGCAGCTTGACAATGGACGAGCAGTACTTC. It specifies CASSLTMDEQYF.

This clone has at least ten counts. The V call is TRBV19, the J call TRBJ1-2; 10 nucleotides match TRBD1. J was trimmed by 8 bases and V by 4 bases; bases with no gene match: 4. This CDR3 is built from 13 residues. Per the germline V gene, CDR1 is LNHDA and CDR2 is SQIVND (reference sequence). The CDR3 DNA follows: TGTGCCAGTAGTAGACAGGGGGCGAGGGGCTACACCTTC. Protein sequence: CASSRQGARGYTF.

In this sample, this clone turned up once. The chain is built from TRBV19 and TRBJ1-5; TRBD1 matches at 8 bases. The CDR3 is made up of 15 amino acids. CDR1 LNHDA and CDR2 SQIVND come from the germline V gene (reference sequence). The trim removed 6 bases at V and 8 bases at J, leaving 12 bases unmatched. The CDR3 region is CASSLGQGAAKPQHF. The DNA for the CDR3 is TGTGCCAGTAGCCTGGGGCAGGGGGCTGCAAAGCCCCAGCATTTT.

The CDR3 DNA reads as TGTGCCAGCAGTACCTGGGACAGGATTAACTATGGCTACACCTTC. It specifies CASSTWDRINYGYTF. The chain couples TRBV6-5 to TRBJ1-2, with 8 bases aligning to TRBD1. Per germline, CDR1 MNHEY and CDR2 SVGAGI. V shed 5 bases and J 1 base; nucleotides not matched to a gene: 6. The CDR3 length is 15 residues.

The J gene is TRBJ1-2, the V gene TRBV12-5; 11 bases are a match to TRBD1. CDR1 is LGHNT, CDR2 FRNRAP, per germline. This CDR3 region has 14 residues. The J segment lost 4 bases and the V segment lost 7 bases, leaving 5 bases of the junction unmatched. The DNA of the CDR3 is TGTGCTAGTGCCAGGACAGGGGGCGCCTATGGCTACACCTTC. Translating it yields CASARTGGAYGYTF.

The gene calls are TRBV6-5 and TRBJ1-1; 7 bases are shared with TRBD1. There are 16 residues in the CDR3. The V gene end was trimmed by 2 bases and the J gene end by 5 bases; junction bases not matched to a gene: 11. Germline loops: CDR1 MNHEY, CDR2 SVGAGI. The CDR3 protein is CASSYGGGGGLTEAFF. The CDR3 DNA reads as TGTGCCAGCAGTTACGGAGGAGGGGGCGGCTTAACTGAAGCTTTCTTT.

The chain carries TRBV6-6 and TRBJ1-1; D is ambiguous. V was pared by 7 bases and J by 7 bases, with 25 bases between. The CDR3 is 16 amino acids. Germline-derived CDR1 and CDR2 are MNHNY and SVGAGI (reference sequence). CDR3 bases: TGTGCCAGCAACGCACCCACGCGAGGAGGAACGTTTGAAGCTTTCTTT. This translates into CASNAPTRGGTFEAFF.

The V gene is TRBV7-2, the J gene TRBJ2-2, with D possibly TRBD1 on 5 matching bases. V was clipped by 5 bases and J by 7 bases, with 17 bases between them. Looked up from germline, CDR1 is SGHTA and CDR2 is FQGNSA. CDR3 length: 15 amino acids. The CDR3 region has the DNA TGTGCCAGCAGCACGTCGCTGGGGCGAGGCGGGGAGCTGTTTTTT. Translation: CASSTSLGRGGELFF.

The chain is built from TRBV10-3 and TRBJ2-2; TRBD1 matches 8 bases. The CDR3 covers 16 residues. Unmatched junction bases numbered 7, after V lost 2 bases and J lost 5 bases. Per germline, CDR1 ENHRY and CDR2 SYGVKD. The CDR3 region has the DNA TGTGCCATCAGTGAGACAGGGACAGGTCTGACCGGGGAGCTGTTTTTT. Its protein product is CAISETGTGLTGELFF.

DNA of the CDR3: TGCGCCAGCAGCCCGAGTTTGATAAACACCGGGGAGCTGTTTTTT. Protein: CASSPSLINTGELFF. This chain connects TRBV5-1 to TRBJ2-2; D uncertain. V was cut by 4 bases and J by 2 bases, with 12 bases left in between. This CDR3 is built from 15 residues. Germline loops: CDR1 SGHRS, CDR2 YFSETQ.

This chain's CDR3 is CASSQGQGANTEAFF. CDR3 DNA sequence: TGTGCCAGCAGCCAAGGGCAGGGGGCCAACACTGAAGCTTTCTTT. The chain links TRBV3-1 (or the pseudogene TRBV3-2) to TRBJ1-1; 8 nucleotides agree with TRBD1. The CDR3 contains 15 residues. The germline CDR1 and CDR2 sequences are LGHDT and YNNKEL (reference sequence). V lost 1 base, J lost 2 bases, and 3 bases stayed unmatched.

The chain employs TRBV6-5 and TRBJ1-1; no firm D call. Germline V gene lookup returns CDR1 MNHEY and CDR2 SVGAGI. CDR3 length equals 13 residues. With 6 bases removed from V and 2 bases from J, the gap between germline ends came to 10 bases. CDR3 coding DNA: TGTGCCAGCAGCCCCCCGGGTAACACTGAAGCTTTCTTT. It yields the protein CASSPPGNTEAFF.

The rearrangement links TRBV5-1 to TRBJ2-5; TRBD1 agrees at 12 bases. The germline CDR1 and CDR2 sequences are SGHRS and YFSETQ. V was pared by 3 bases and J by 3 bases, with 3 bases of the junction left unmatched. There are 15 residues in the CDR3. The DNA for the CDR3 is TGCGCCAGCAGCTGGGGACAGGGGGCGAAAGAGACCCAGTACTTC. Translated: CASSWGQGAKETQYF.

This chain joins TRBV5-1 and TRBJ2-7, with a tentative D call TRBD1 (7 bases). V lost 0 bases and J 7 bases, leaving 14 bases between the germline ends. The CDR3 consists of 14 residues. Per germline, CDR1 SGHRS and CDR2 YFSETQ. As DNA, the CDR3 is TGCGCCAGCAGCTTGGACGAGGGGGCGGGGGAGCAGTACTTC. Translated: CASSLDEGAGEQYF. The full variable domain, rest sourced from reference TRBV5-1 and TRBJ2-7, is KAGVTQTPRYLIKTRGQQVTLSCSPISGHRSVSWYQQTPGQGLQFLFEYFSETQRNKGNFPGRFSGRQFSNSRSEMNVSTLELGDSALYLCASSLDEGAGEQYFGPGTRLTVT.

The V call is TRBV14, the J call TRBJ1-1, with TRBD1 identical over 10 bases. J was trimmed by 0 bases and V by 4 bases; bases with no gene match: 5. The V gene's germline CDR1 is SGHDN and CDR2 FVKESK. The CDR3 is 16 residues long. The CDR3 DNA sequence: TGTGCCAGCAGCCCCGGGACAGGGGAGATGAACACTGAAGCTTTCTTT. Its translation is CASSPGTGEMNTEAFF.

This rearrangement joins TRBV30 to TRBJ1-1, with TRBD1 matching 9 bases. V trimming: 4 bases; J trimming: 1 base; junction bases outside the gene matches: 16. CDR1 is GTSNPN, CDR2 SVGIG, per germline (reference sequence). This CDR3 contains 18 residues. The DNA of the CDR3 is TGTGCCTGGACCCGGTCCCGGACAGGGGCCTGGGGGAACACTGAAGCTTTCTTT. This translates into CAWTRSRTGAWGNTEAFF.

The chain combines TRBV28 with TRBJ2-7; no reliable D call. Germline V lookup: CDR1 MDHEN, CDR2 SYDVKM. The CDR3 loop spans 11 amino acids. Trimming removed 3 bases at V and 7 bases at J, with 7 bases between. CDR3 sequence reads: CASSLPGEQYF. The DNA of the CDR3 is TGTGCCAGCAGTTTGCCCGGGGAGCAGTACTTC.

This rearrangement joins TRBV7-2 to TRBJ2-3; the match to TRBD2 covers 15 bases. V shed 5 bases, J shed 8 bases, and the junction held 11 bases outside the gene matches. Germline lookup yields CDR1 SGHTA and CDR2 FQGNSA. The CDR3 totals 17 residues. CDR3 DNA: TGTGCCAGCAGCCCAACGGGACTAGCGGGGGGTAGGGGTACGCAGTATTTT. The encoded protein is CASSPTGLAGGRGTQYF.

This clone has just one count. V gene TRBV7-2 combines with J gene TRBJ2-5; 8 positions agree with TRBD2. V lost 1 base and J lost 6; bases outside the gene matches: 10. The CDR3 has 16 residues. Germline CDR1 and CDR2: SGHTA and FQGNSA. The CDR3 nucleotides are TGTGCCAGCAGCTTAGTTACGGGAGGGGCGGGGAAGACCCAGTACTTC. Translating it yields CASSLVTGGAGKTQYF.

V gene TRBV19 combines with J gene TRBJ1-3; 8 bases align to TRBD1. Germline values: CDR1 LNHDA, CDR2 SQIVND (reference sequence). The CDR3 contains 15 residues. V gave up 7 bases and J gave up 4 bases; unmatched junction bases: 9. CDR3 residues: CASTHQGAGGNTIYF. In DNA, the CDR3 is TGTGCCAGTACACACCAGGGGGCAGGAGGAAACACCATATATTTT.

The chain recombines TRBV5-6 with TRBJ2-3, with 9 bases that match TRBD1. The length of the CDR3 is 16 residues. Germline V CDR1 and CDR2: SGHDT, YYEEEE. Trimming at V came to 1 base and at J to 4 bases, leaving 7 bases not matched to a gene. CDR3 protein: CASSLRRRQGADTQYF. The CDR3, as DNA: TGTGCCAGCAGCTTGAGGAGGAGACAGGGGGCAGATACGCAGTATTTT.